These 19 T cell receptor beta chains originate from one sample sequenced in a study of OX40 agonist ivuxolimab in advanced cancers. Measured with immunoSEQ multiplex PCR; TCRdb has only the in-frame clones, and not every one. This repertoire shows approximately 58,000 clones, 65% to 85% found once; its top ten account for roughly 1.5%. The sequencing used CD4+ or CD8+ T cells sorted from blood, collected in a trial of the OX40 agonist ivuxolimab. Receptors were obtained from an adult with an advanced solid tumor such as melanoma, head and neck, liver or kidney cancer.

V and J are TRBV19 and TRBJ2-4; either TRBD1 or TRBD2 may supply D (6 bases each). V lost 4 bases and J lost 5, with 21 bases in between. From germline, CDR1 is LNHDA and CDR2 SQIVND (reference sequence). The CDR3 covers 17 residues. CDR3 in amino acids: CASSREQGGGGENIQYF. As DNA, the CDR3 is TGTGCCAGTAGTAGGGAACAGGGAGGTGGGGGTGAAAACATTCAGTACTTC.

This clone came up once. The V gene is TRBV7-2, the J gene TRBJ1-6, with 7 bases that match TRBD1. The CDR3 is 15 amino acids. Germline V gene data show CDR1 as SGHTA and CDR2 as FQGNSA. Unmatched junction bases numbered 5, after V lost 6 bases and J lost 3 bases. The CDR3 DNA sequence: TGTGCCAGCAGACAGGGGACCTTCTATAATTCACCCCTCCACTTT. Encoded protein: CASRQGTFYNSPLHF.

The rearrangement links TRBV14 to TRBJ2-5; TRBD1 might be the D (6 bases). V lost 0 bases and J lost 7, with 6 bases in between. Germline V gene lookup returns CDR1 SGHDN and CDR2 FVKESK. The CDR3 consists of 12 residues. DNA of the CDR3: TGTGCCAGCAGCCAAGAAGGGGGGACCCAGTACTTC. Its translation is CASSQEGGTQYF. Variable domain in full (rest from reference TRBV14 and TRBJ2-5): EAGVTQFPSHSVIEKGQTVTLRCDPISGHDNLYWYRRVMGKEIKFLLHFVKESKQDESGMPNNRFLAERTGGTYSTLKVQPAELEDSGVYFCASSQEGGTQYFGPGTRLLVL.

The chain uses TRBV10-3 and TRBJ1-1; possibly TRBD1 for D (5 bases). Trimming shortened V by 10 bases and J by 4 bases, and 22 bases separated the two germline ends. CDR1 is ENHRY and CDR2 is SYGVKD in the germline V gene. This CDR3 has 15 amino acids. This chain's CDR3 is CASSTSGGLGTEAFF. The CDR3 nucleotides read TGTGCCAGCAGCACTAGCGGGGGTTTGGGCACTGAAGCTTTCTTT.

V is TRBV5-5 and J is TRBJ1-1; 7 bases match TRBD1. J was trimmed by 1 base and V by 1 base; bases with no gene match: 7. The germline CDR1 and CDR2 sequences are SGHKS and YYEKEE (reference sequence). The length of the CDR3 is 16 residues. The CDR3 is CASSLYRGAGNTEAFF. CDR3 in DNA: TGTGCCAGCAGCTTGTACAGGGGCGCAGGGAACACTGAAGCTTTCTTT.

The chain recombines TRBV15 with TRBJ1-1; a weak D match, TRBD1 (6 bases). V lost 5 bases to trimming and J lost 5 bases, with 18 bases between them. Looked up from germline, CDR1 is LNHNV and CDR2 is YYDKDF (reference sequence). The CDR3 length is 15 residues. CDR3 region: CATSGLLGATTEAFF. Written as DNA, the CDR3 is TGTGCCACCAGCGGGCTTCTGGGGGCGACGACTGAAGCTTTCTTT.

The chain has TRBV11-2 and TRBJ2-3; D is undetermined. The CDR3 length is 11 residues. With 5 bases removed from V and 2 bases from J, the gap between germline ends came to 2 bases. Germline assignment: CDR1 SGHAT and CDR2 FQNNGV. The CDR3 bases are TGTGCCAGCAGCCACACAGATACGCAGTATTTT. Residues: CASSHTDTQYF.

CDR3 sequence reads: CASSYGTGRRETQYF. In DNA form, the CDR3 reads TGTGCCAGCAGTTACGGGACAGGTCGTAGGGAGACCCAGTACTTC. The chain couples TRBV6-5 to TRBJ2-5; the match to TRBD1 covers 8 bases. The CDR3 extends over 15 amino acids. V trimming: 2 bases; J trimming: 5 bases; junction bases outside the gene matches: 7. Germline V lookup: CDR1 MNHEY, CDR2 SVGAGI.

V is TRBV4-3 and J is TRBJ1-4; 9 bases map to TRBD1. Germline CDR1 and CDR2: LGHNA and YSLEER. CDR3 length equals 15 residues. V trimming: 3 bases; J trimming: 5 bases; junction bases outside the gene matches: 4. The chain's CDR3 is CASSQPGQGNEKLFF. The CDR3 DNA reads as TGCGCCAGCAGCCAGCCGGGACAGGGCAATGAAAAACTGTTTTTT.

The chain links TRBV7-2 to TRBJ1-3; D ambiguous. The germline V gene has CDR1 SGHTA and CDR2 FQGNSA. The V end was cut by 5 bases, the J end by 1 base, with 12 bases between. This CDR3 contains 15 residues. The CDR3 nucleotides read TGTGCCAGCAGCCCCGGAATTGCATCTGGAAACACCATATATTTT. As protein: CASSPGIASGNTIYF.

This rearrangement joins TRBV11-3 to TRBJ2-7; D is ambiguous. The germline V and J ends were trimmed by 5 bases and 2 bases, with 16 bases remaining between them. Germline loops: CDR1 SGHNT, CDR2 YENEEA. The CDR3 has 15 amino acids. The CDR3 DNA sequence: TGTGCCAGCAGCACATTTGAAGGGTCGACCTACGAGCAGTACTTC. Its translation: CASSTFEGSTYEQYF. The full variable domain, its missing parts supplied by reference TRBV11-3 and TRBJ2-7, is EAGVVQSPRYKIIEKKQPVAFWCNPISGHNTLYWYLQNLGQGPELLIRYENEEAVDDSQLPKDRFSAERLKGVDSTLKIQPAELGDSAVYLCASSTFEGSTYEQYFGPGTRLTVT.

This chain joins TRBV30 and TRBJ1-3, with 7 bases that match TRBD1. The V and J ends lost 0 bases and 4 bases, in that order; junction bases with no gene match: 15. CDR3 length: 18 residues. CDR1 and CDR2 (germline): GTSNPN, SVGIG (reference sequence). The CDR3 here is CAWSVQGVGVGGGNTIYF. For the CDR3, the DNA is TGTGCCTGGAGTGTACAAGGGGTCGGTGTAGGGGGCGGAAACACCATATATTTT.

As DNA, the CDR3 is TGTGCCACGGGACAGAGTTTCTACGAGCAGTACTTC. Translation: CATGQSFYEQYF. The chain is built from TRBV30 and TRBJ2-7; 7 bases fit TRBD1. CDR3 length: 12 amino acids. The V gene end was trimmed by 8 bases and the J gene end by 3 bases; junction bases not matched to a gene: 7. Germline CDR1 GTSNPN, CDR2 SVGIG (reference sequence).

The chain combines TRBV7-6 with TRBJ2-2; weak D call: TRBD1 (6 bases). V was pared by 1 base and J by 7 bases, with 7 bases between. The CDR3 length is 13 residues. Germline V gene lookup returns CDR1 SGHVS and CDR2 FNYEAQ. CDR3 nucleotides: TGTGCCAGCAGCTTAGGGGGGCACGGGGAGCTGTTTTTT. It encodes CASSLGGHGELFF.

The chain carries TRBV6-1 and TRBJ2-7, with a possible D match to TRBD2 (6 bases). The V and J ends lost 5 bases and 2 bases respectively, with 16 bases between them. The CDR3 length is 15 residues. The germline CDR1 and CDR2 sequences are MNHNS and SASEGT. The CDR3 loop is CASSPRAGPTYEQYF. The CDR3 DNA reads TGTGCCAGCAGTCCCCGGGCGGGACCGACCTACGAGCAGTACTTC.

The CDR3 protein is CASSETGGNTEAFF. The CDR3 DNA reads TGTGCCAGCAGTGAAACAGGGGGTAACACTGAAGCTTTCTTT. This chain links TRBV2 with TRBJ1-1; 8 nucleotides line up with TRBD1. CDR3 size: 14 residues. Germline V gene lookup returns CDR1 SNHLY and CDR2 FYNNEI. The V and J ends lost 2 bases and 2 bases, in that order; junction bases with no gene match: 1.

This clone was recorded once. This sequence joins TRBV7-9 and TRBJ1-2, with 10 bases fitting TRBD1. The CDR3 is 16 residues long. V gave up 5 bases and J gave up 2 bases; unmatched junction bases: 8. Germline values: CDR1 SEHNR, CDR2 FQNEAQ (reference sequence). The CDR3 sequence: CASSTTRTGGNYGYTF. In DNA, the CDR3 is TGTGCCAGCAGCACAACACGGACAGGGGGGAACTATGGCTACACCTTC. The whole variable domain, remainder taken from reference TRBV7-9 and TRBJ1-2, is DTGVSQNPRHKITKRGQNVTFRCDPISEHNRLYWYRQTLGQGPEFLTYFQNEAQLEKSRLLSDRFSAERPKGSFSTLEIQRTEQGDSAMYLCASSTTRTGGNYGYTFGSGTRLTVV.

The rearrangement links TRBV28 to TRBJ1-1, with D possibly matching TRBD1 (5 bases). The ends were cut back, 3 bases at V and 9 bases at J, with 20 bases in the middle. Looked up from germline, CDR1 is MDHEN and CDR2 is SYDVKM. The CDR3 has 15 amino acids. CDR3: CASSFAFGAGVKAFF. CDR3 sequence (DNA): TGTGCCAGCAGTTTTGCATTCGGGGCGGGGGTTAAAGCTTTCTTT.

The gene calls are TRBV9 and TRBJ2-3, with D unresolved. CDR1 and CDR2 from the germline V gene are SGDLS and YYNGEE. Trimming shortened V by 0 bases and J by 0 bases, and 2 bases separated the two germline ends. The CDR3 runs 13 residues. This chain's CDR3 is CASSVVSTDTQYF. The CDR3 DNA reads as TGTGCCAGCAGCGTAGTCAGCACAGATACGCAGTATTTT. The variable domain in full, completed from reference TRBV9 and TRBJ2-3, reads DSGVTQTPKHLITATGQRVTLRCSPRSGDLSVYWYQQSLDQGLQFLIQYYNGEERAKGNILERFSAQQFPDLHSELNLSSLELGDSALYFCASSVVSTDTQYFGPGTRLTVL.